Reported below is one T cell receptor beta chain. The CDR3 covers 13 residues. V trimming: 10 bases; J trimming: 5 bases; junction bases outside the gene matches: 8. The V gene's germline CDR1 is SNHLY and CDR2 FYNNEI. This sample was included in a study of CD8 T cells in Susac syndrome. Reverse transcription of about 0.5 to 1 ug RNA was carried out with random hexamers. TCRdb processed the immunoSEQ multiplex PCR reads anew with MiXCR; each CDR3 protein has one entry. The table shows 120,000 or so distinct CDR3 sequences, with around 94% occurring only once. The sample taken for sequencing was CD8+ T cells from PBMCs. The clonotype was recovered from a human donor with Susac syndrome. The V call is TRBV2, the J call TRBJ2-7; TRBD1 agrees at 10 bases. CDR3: CATIRQGADEQYF. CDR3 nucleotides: TGTGCCACCATTAGACAGGGGGCCGACGAGCAGTACTTC.